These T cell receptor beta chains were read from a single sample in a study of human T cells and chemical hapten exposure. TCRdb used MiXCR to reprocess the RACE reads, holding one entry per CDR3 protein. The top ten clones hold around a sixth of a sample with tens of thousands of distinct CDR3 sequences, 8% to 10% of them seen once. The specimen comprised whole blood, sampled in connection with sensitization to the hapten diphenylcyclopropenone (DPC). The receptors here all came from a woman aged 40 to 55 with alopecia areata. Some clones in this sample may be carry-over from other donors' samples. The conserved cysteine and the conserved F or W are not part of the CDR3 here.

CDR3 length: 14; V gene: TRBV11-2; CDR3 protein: ASSRRLAGDTDTQY
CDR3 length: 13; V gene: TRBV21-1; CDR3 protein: ASSKLETVNTEAF
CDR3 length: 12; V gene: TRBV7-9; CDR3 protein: ASSFRGSDTEAF
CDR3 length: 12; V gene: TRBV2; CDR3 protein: ASSDGQGGNEQY
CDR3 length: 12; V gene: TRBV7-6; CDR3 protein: ASSLSQLVGEQF
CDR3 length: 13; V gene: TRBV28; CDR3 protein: ASSPRAGVREKLF
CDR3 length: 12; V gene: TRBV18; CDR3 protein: ASSDRVRPDTQY
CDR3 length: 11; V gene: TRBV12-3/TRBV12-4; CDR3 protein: ASSRGQGDGYT
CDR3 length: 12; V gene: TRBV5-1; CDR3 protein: ASSLAVQGTEAF
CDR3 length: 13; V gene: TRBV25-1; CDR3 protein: ASSEQRQGTGELF
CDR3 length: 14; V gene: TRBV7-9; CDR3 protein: ASSLSETGVKYEQY
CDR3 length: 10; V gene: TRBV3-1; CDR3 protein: ASSSSFGGNH
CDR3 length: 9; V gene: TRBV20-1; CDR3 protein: SAGDGTSKF
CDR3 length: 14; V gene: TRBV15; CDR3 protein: ATSYEGWAGQETQY
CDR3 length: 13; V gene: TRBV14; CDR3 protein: ASSLRDSPLDTQY
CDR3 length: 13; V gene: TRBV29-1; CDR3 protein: SVEEGSGLNEKLF
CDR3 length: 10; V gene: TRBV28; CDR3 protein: ASSQVGQPQH
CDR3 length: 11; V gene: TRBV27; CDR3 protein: ASSFPGGYEQY
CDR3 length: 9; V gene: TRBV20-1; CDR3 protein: SAGTIYEQY
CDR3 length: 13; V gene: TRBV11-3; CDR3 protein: ASSFGPGGSDTQY
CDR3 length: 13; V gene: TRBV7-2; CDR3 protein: ASSPRLAGTYEQY
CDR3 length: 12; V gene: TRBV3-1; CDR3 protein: ASSQVGTGNEQY
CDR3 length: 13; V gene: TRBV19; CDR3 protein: ASSIAVFSSYEQY
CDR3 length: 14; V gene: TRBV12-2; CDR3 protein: ASRPTRDSANSPLH
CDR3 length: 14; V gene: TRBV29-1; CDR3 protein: SVEDPLAGTLYEQY
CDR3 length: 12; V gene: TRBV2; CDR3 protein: ASKGGRVDTEAF
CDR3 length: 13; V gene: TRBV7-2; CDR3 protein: ASSLDNPGTGELF
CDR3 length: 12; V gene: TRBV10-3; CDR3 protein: AIRETGDTGELF
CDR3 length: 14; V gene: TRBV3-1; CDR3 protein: ASSRSGGGPTGELF
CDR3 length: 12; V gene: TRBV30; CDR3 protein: AWTTTGISYEQY
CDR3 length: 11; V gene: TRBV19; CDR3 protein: ASSIGRVDIQY
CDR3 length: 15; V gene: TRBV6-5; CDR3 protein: ASSYSRAGGEAYEQY
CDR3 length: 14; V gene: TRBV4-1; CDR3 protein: ASSQGERGPHNEQF
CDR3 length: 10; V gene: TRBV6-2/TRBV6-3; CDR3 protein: ASSYTTGELF
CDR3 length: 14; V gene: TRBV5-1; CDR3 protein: ASSLDPPEVGNTIY
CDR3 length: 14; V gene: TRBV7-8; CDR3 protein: ASSGEGRAHYNEQF
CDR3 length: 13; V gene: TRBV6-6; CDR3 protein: ASTERKGGFQPQH
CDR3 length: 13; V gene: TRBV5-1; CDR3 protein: ASSFDGNSNQPQH
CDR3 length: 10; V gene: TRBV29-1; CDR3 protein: SVEGLNYGYT
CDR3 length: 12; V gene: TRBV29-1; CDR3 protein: SVGLQGRSYEQY
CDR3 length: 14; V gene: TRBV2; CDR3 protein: ASGTSGNKRDNEQF
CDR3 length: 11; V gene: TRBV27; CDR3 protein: ASRRQGAYEQY
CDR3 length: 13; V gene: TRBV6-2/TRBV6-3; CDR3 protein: ASSKLAVSTDTQY
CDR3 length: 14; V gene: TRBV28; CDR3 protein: ASSFGPGLSTDTQY
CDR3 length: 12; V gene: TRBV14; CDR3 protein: ASSQVYRGVEQY
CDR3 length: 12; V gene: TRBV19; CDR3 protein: ASSIDRGVHEQY
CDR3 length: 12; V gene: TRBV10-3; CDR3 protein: AISLQGDQETQY
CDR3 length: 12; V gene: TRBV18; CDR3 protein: ASSPQGKNQPQH
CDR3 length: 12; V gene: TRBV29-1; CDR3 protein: SVATSGDLSEQY
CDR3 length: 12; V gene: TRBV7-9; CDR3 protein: ASTRGSGGTEAF
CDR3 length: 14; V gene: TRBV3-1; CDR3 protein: ASSQDLLGRTDTQY
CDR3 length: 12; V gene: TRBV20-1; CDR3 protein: SAGLAGGPYEQF
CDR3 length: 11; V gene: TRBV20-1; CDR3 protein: SAPTGLNTEAF